These 18 T cell receptor beta chains came from one sample sequenced in a study of patients and donors after allogeneic stem cell transplantation. TCRdb reprocessed the RT-PCR reads with MiXCR, giving one entry per CDR3 protein. The sample lists more than 150,000 distinct CDR3 sequences, about 40% occurring once. Sequenced: blood, either unsorted or a sorted T cell fraction (not recorded which). The receptors were gathered from a human donor who was either an allogeneic HSCT recipient or a stem cell or donor lymphocyte infusion donor (not recorded which). It is not recorded whose cells these are; they may come from a transplant donor.

This clonotype has just a few counts. The chain links TRBV15 to TRBJ2-1; 8 bases align to TRBD1. Per germline, CDR1 LNHNV and CDR2 YYDKDF (reference sequence). CDR3 length: 17 amino acids. The V gene end was trimmed by 0 bases and the J gene end by 3 bases; junction bases not matched to a gene: 7. The DNA for the CDR3 is TGTGCCACCAGCAGAGACGGGACAGGTTCCGGCTACAATGAGCAGTTCTTC. Its protein product is CATSRDGTGSGYNEQFF.

In this sample, this clonotype turned up many times. V and J are TRBV6-5 and TRBJ1-2; D perhaps matches TRBD1 (5 bases). With 5 bases removed from V and 7 bases from J, the gap between germline ends came to 11 bases. The germline gives CDR1 MNHEY, CDR2 SVGAGI. CDR3 length: 12 amino acids. The CDR3 sequence: CASSARDGGYTF. In DNA, the CDR3 is TGTGCCAGCAGTGCAAGGGACGGTGGCTACACCTTC.

This clonotype was observed a handful of times. V and J are TRBV12-3 or TRBV12-4 and TRBJ1-5; tentative D call: TRBD1 (5 bases). The CDR3 runs 16 residues. V was cut by 5 bases and J by 2 bases, with 16 bases left in between. CDR3 nucleotide sequence: TGTGCCAGCAGTCTTAATATTGGCAGGGGCAATCAGCCCCAGCATTTT. Amino acids: CASSLNIGRGNQPQHF.

In DNA form, the CDR3 reads TGTGCCAGCAGCCAAGAAGTAGGACAGATGAACACTGAAGCTTTCTTT. Translation: CASSQEVGQMNTEAFF. This chain links TRBV4-2 with TRBJ1-1; possibly TRBD1 for D (6 bases). This CDR3 contains 16 residues. The ends were cut back, 0 bases at V and 0 bases at J, with 11 bases in the middle. Germline V gene lookup returns CDR1 LGHNA and CDR2 YNFKEQ.

This chain's CDR3 is CSGPSGRGTDTQYF. Here the CDR3 DNA reads TGCAGTGGGCCTAGCGGGAGGGGCACAGATACGCAGTATTTT. The rearrangement joins TRBV20-1 to TRBJ2-3; 12 nucleotides align to TRBD2. CDR3 length: 14 residues. Germline V gene lookup returns CDR1 DFQATT and CDR2 SNEGSKA (reference sequence). V trimming: 7 bases; J trimming: 1 base; junction bases outside the gene matches: 3.

A single count supports this clonotype. V and J are TRBV12-3 or TRBV12-4 and TRBJ1-1, with D uncertain. V was pared by 1 base and J by 0 bases, with 9 bases between. CDR3 length: 15 residues. The CDR3 region has the DNA TGTGCCAGCAGTTTAGGGGCCAGGTTGAACACTGAAGCTTTCTTT. Its protein is CASSLGARLNTEAFF.

V usage is TRBV20-1 and J usage is TRBJ1-2, with D uncertain. The germline V gene encodes CDR1 DFQATT and CDR2 SNEGSKA (reference sequence). There are 12 residues in the CDR3. V was pared by 3 bases and J by 3 bases, with 8 bases between. Written as DNA, the CDR3 is TGCAGTGCTAGCCCCTTTTACTATGGCTACACCTTC. It yields the protein CSASPFYYGYTF.

This clonotype showed up just a few times. The CDR3 sequence is CSVEWAYEQYF. As DNA, the CDR3 is TGCAGCGTGGAATGGGCCTACGAGCAGTACTTC. This chain joins TRBV29-1 and TRBJ2-7; D remains unclear. V dropped 6 bases and J dropped 2 bases, with 8 bases sitting between them. CDR1 is SQVTM, CDR2 ANQGSEA, per germline. This CDR3 is 11 amino acids long.

The chain is built from TRBV20-1 and TRBJ2-7, with 9 nucleotides matching TRBD1. J was trimmed by 5 bases and V by 3 bases; bases with no gene match: 5. Per germline, CDR1 DFQATT and CDR2 SNEGSKA (reference sequence). CDR3 length equals 13 residues. CDR3 protein: CSASRDREHEQYF. Written as DNA, the CDR3 is TGCAGTGCTAGTAGGGACAGGGAACACGAGCAGTACTTC.

CDR3 nucleotides: TGTGCCAGCAGCTCTGGGGTAGCGGGAAACGCAGATACGCAGTATTTT. This translates into CASSSGVAGNADTQYF. The rearrangement joins TRBV7-9 to TRBJ2-3; 8 bases are a match to TRBD2. V shed 4 bases and J 4 bases; nucleotides not matched to a gene: 10. CDR1 is SEHNR, CDR2 FQNEAQ, per germline (reference sequence). This CDR3 region has 16 residues.

J is TRBJ2-3 and V is TRBV5-1; 13 nucleotides agree with TRBD2. Germline V CDR1 and CDR2: SGHRS, YFSETQ. This CDR3 contains 17 residues. The V and J ends lost 3 bases and 0 bases, in that order; junction bases with no gene match: 4. The CDR3 sequence is CASSYAGLAGSTDTQYF. The CDR3 nucleotides read TGCGCCAGCAGCTACGCGGGACTAGCGGGAAGCACAGATACGCAGTATTTT.

This rearrangement joins TRBV7-9 to TRBJ2-5, with 9 positions matching TRBD1. The V segment lost 0 bases and the J segment 4 bases; nucleotides outside the gene matches: 12. CDR3 length: 18 amino acids. Germline-derived CDR1 and CDR2 are SEHNR and FQNEAQ (reference sequence). The CDR3 sequence: CASSLAVGTGKASETQYF. The CDR3 DNA sequence: TGTGCCAGCAGCTTAGCCGTAGGGACAGGGAAGGCGTCAGAGACCCAGTACTTC.

This chain joins TRBV7-3 and TRBJ2-2; 11 positions match TRBD1. Trimming at V came to 1 base and at J to 7 bases, leaving 8 bases not matched to a gene. Germline V gene data show CDR1 as SGHTA and CDR2 as FQGTGA. The CDR3 runs 17 residues. This chain's CDR3 is CASSLSSRTGGNGELFF. CDR3 coding DNA: TGTGCCAGCAGCTTAAGTTCTCGGACAGGGGGCAACGGGGAGCTGTTTTTT.

CDR3 nucleotides: TGTGCCAGCAGTACTAAGGGGTCCACAGATACGCAGTATTTT. Amino acid sequence: CASSTKGSTDTQYF. The rearrangement joins TRBV12-3 or TRBV12-4 to TRBJ2-3; D possibly corresponds to TRBD1 (5 bases). The germline V and J ends were trimmed by 5 bases and 2 bases, with 11 bases remaining between them. The CDR3 has 14 amino acids.

The rearrangement links TRBV14 to TRBJ2-1; 11 bases line up with TRBD1. CDR1 and CDR2 (germline): SGHDN, FVKESK. The CDR3 runs 15 residues. V shed 4 bases and J 5 bases; nucleotides not matched to a gene: 4. The CDR3 nucleotides are TGTGCCAGCAGCCCGGACAGGGGGCATAACAATGAGCAGTTCTTC. Protein product: CASSPDRGHNNEQFF.

The chain links TRBV2 to TRBJ2-7; D not certain. Trimming cost V 2 bases and J 3 bases, with 2 bases left between them. The CDR3 loop spans 11 amino acids. Germline CDR1 and CDR2: SNHLY and FYNNEI. The CDR3 loop is CASSEYYEQYF. In DNA, the CDR3 is TGTGCCAGCAGTGAATACTACGAGCAGTACTTC.

The chain has TRBV4-2 and TRBJ2-7; perhaps TRBD2 as D (6 bases). Trimming shortened V by 2 bases and J by 2 bases, and 10 bases separated the two germline ends. The germline V gene has CDR1 LGHNA and CDR2 YNFKEQ. The length of the CDR3 is 14 residues. CDR3 region: CASSQQEGAYEQYF. CDR3 DNA sequence: TGTGCCAGCAGCCAACAGGAGGGAGCCTACGAGCAGTACTTC.

The chain uses TRBV20-1 and TRBJ2-7; 12 positions agree with TRBD2. Per the germline V gene, CDR1 is DFQATT and CDR2 is SNEGSKA (reference sequence). V was clipped by 3 bases and J by 2 bases; unmatched bases: 8. This CDR3 has 16 residues. The CDR3 spells CSASPRTSGITYEQYF. As DNA, the CDR3 is TGCAGTGCTAGTCCCAGGACTAGCGGGATAACCTACGAGCAGTACTTC.